Listed here is a single TCR beta chain. These data belong to a study of blood T cell repertoires in COVID-19. Seattle participants joined during active infection and were tracked over time. Produced via immunoSEQ multiplex PCR; TCRdb's table is partial and in-frame only. The table lists roughly 460,000 clones, about 90% of them singletons, with less than 0.95% in the top ten. Trimming took 1 base from V and 2 from J, leaving 8 bases between them. Germline CDR1 is SGHVS and CDR2 is FQNEAQ. The CDR3 totals 14 residues. The genes are TRBV7-8 and TRBJ2-5; D ambiguous. The sequencing sample was made of peripheral blood. The TCR was taken from a young man with COVID-19, enrolled during active disease. The CDR3 sequence: CASSLEGRQETQYF. CDR3 DNA: TGTGCCAGCAGCTTAGAAGGCAGGCAAGAGACCCAGTACTTC.